The 3 T cell receptor beta chains listed next were all sequenced from one sample in a study of cytomegalovirus exposure and HLA in healthy donors. The PCR employed 60 Vbeta primers together with 13 Jbeta primers. The data were produced by immunoSEQ multiplex PCR, yet TCRdb's version contains in-frame clones alone and is incomplete. The sample has 150,000 to 170,000 clones, about 70% seen once. The source material was PBMCs. These receptors originate from a man aged 18 to 30 in good health and CMV-seronegative.

The rearrangement uses TRBV6-6 and TRBJ2-5; weak D call: TRBD2 (6 bases). There are 14 residues in the CDR3. Germline assignment: CDR1 MNHNY and CDR2 SVGAGI (reference sequence). Trimming removed 0 bases from V and 1 base from J, with 6 bases in between. The CDR3 loop reads CASSYSTSQETQYF. The CDR3 bases are TGTGCCAGCAGTTACTCGACTAGCCAAGAGACCCAGTACTTC.

The CDR3 DNA reads TGTGCCAGCAGCTTAGCAGGAGGGGGGGTTTACAATGAGCAGTTCTTC. This codes for CASSLAGGGVYNEQFF. The chain carries TRBV7-2 and TRBJ2-1; D may be TRBD2 (7 bases). CDR3 length: 16 amino acids. The ends were cut back, 0 bases at V and 4 bases at J, with 13 bases in the middle. Germline assignment: CDR1 SGHTA and CDR2 FQGNSA.

In DNA form, the CDR3 reads TGTGCCAGCCAAGAAAGAACAGGGAAGAACACTGAAGCTTTCTTT. Protein sequence: CASQERTGKNTEAFF. The chain carries TRBV2 and TRBJ1-1; tentative D call: TRBD1 (6 bases). The CDR3 consists of 15 residues. From germline, CDR1 is SNHLY and CDR2 FYNNEI. The V and J ends lost 8 bases and 1 base respectively, with 17 bases between them.